One sample yielded the 3 T cell receptor beta chains listed below, sequenced in a study of blood T cell repertoires in COVID-19. Here immunoSEQ multiplex PCR was the method, and the copy in TCRdb shows in-frame clones only, minus some. The top ten hold 30% to 45% of the sample, which has about 140,000 clones, more than 75% seen once. The sequenced sample was peripheral blood. Receptors were obtained from a man aged 45-60 years who had recovered from COVID-19.

The CDR3 region has the DNA TGTGCCAGCAGCCCCACAGGGGTCGCCTATGGCTACACCTTC. It specifies CASSPTGVAYGYTF. V is TRBV3-1 (or the pseudogene TRBV3-2) and J is TRBJ1-2; TRBD1 agrees at 7 bases. Losses at the gene ends were 4 bases for V and 4 bases for J; bases not matched to a gene: 6. The CDR3 covers 14 residues. Germline CDR1 LGHDT, CDR2 YNNKEL (reference sequence).

The chain carries TRBV5-4 and TRBJ2-5; 14 positions agree with TRBD2. Germline CDR1 reads SGHNT; CDR2 reads YYREEE (reference sequence). The CDR3 consists of 17 residues. V dropped 4 bases and J dropped 0; count of bases not matched to a gene: 5. In DNA, the CDR3 is TGTGCCAGCAGCCCCGGGACTAGCGGGGGAAACCAAGAGACCCAGTACTTC. Translating gives CASSPGTSGGNQETQYF.

For the CDR3, the DNA is TGTGCCATCAGTGGGGACAGCTCCTATAATTCACCCCTCCACTTT. It codes for CAISGDSSYNSPLHF. J is TRBJ1-6 and V is TRBV10-3; the match to TRBD1 covers 7 bases. Germline CDR1 reads ENHRY; CDR2 reads SYGVKD. V was clipped by 4 bases and J by 0 bases; unmatched bases: 0. The CDR3 runs 15 residues.